The 23 T cell receptor beta chains below all came from one sample that was sequenced in a study of cytomegalovirus exposure and HLA in healthy donors. Data came from immunoSEQ multiplex PCR; TCRdb stores just in-frame clones and leaves some out. Found here are over 150,000 clones, 86% of them singletons; the top ten hold around 20%. Sequences were obtained from PBMCs. These receptor sequences come from a man aged 18 to 30 in good health and CMV-seropositive.

The rearrangement links TRBV5-1 to TRBJ2-1; 8 positions agree with TRBD1. After removal of 0 bases from V and 10 bases from J, the junction contained 12 bases not matched to a gene. Germline CDR1 and CDR2: SGHRS and YFSETQ. CDR3 size: 16 residues. The CDR3 region has the DNA TGCGCCAGCAGCTTGGCATTGGACAGGGTGTCACCCGAGCAGTTCTTC. Translation: CASSLALDRVSPEQFF.

This chain uses TRBV6-6 with TRBJ1-2, with D unresolved. Germline values: CDR1 MNHNY, CDR2 SVGAGI (reference sequence). Trimming took 7 bases from V and 4 from J, leaving 10 bases between them. The CDR3 is 12 amino acids. DNA of the CDR3: TGTGCCAGCACCCGGGGTACCTATGGCTACACCTTC. This gives the protein CASTRGTYGYTF.

As regards this clone: This specimen includes other DNA sequences encoding the same CDR3. This chain uses TRBV19 with TRBJ2-5; D remains unclear. The length of the CDR3 is 11 residues. Trimming cost V 3 bases and J 4 bases, with 3 bases left between them. Per germline, CDR1 LNHDA and CDR2 SQIVND (reference sequence). CDR3 protein: CASSIRETQYF. In DNA, the CDR3 is TGTGCCAGTAGTATTAGAGAGACCCAGTACTTC.

CDR3 DNA: TGTGCCAGCAGCCAAGATGGAAGGGACAGGGGCAACGAGCAGTACTTC. Its protein product is CASSQDGRDRGNEQYF. This chain links TRBV14 with TRBJ2-7, with 10 bases lining up with TRBD1. The V gene's germline CDR1 is SGHDN and CDR2 FVKESK. The V and J ends lost 0 bases and 5 bases, in that order; junction bases with no gene match: 7. This CDR3 comprises 16 residues.

In the case of this clone: This sample also contains other DNA sequences that code for the same CDR3. This sequence joins TRBV6-5 and TRBJ2-1; 9 bases agree with TRBD2. The junction had 4 bases not matched to a gene; V was cut back by 0 bases and J by 7 bases. Germline loops: CDR1 MNHEY, CDR2 SVGAGI. CDR3 length equals 15 residues. The CDR3 loop is CASSYSRGGGNEQFF. In DNA form, the CDR3 reads TGTGCCAGCAGTTACTCTCGCGGGGGGGGAAATGAGCAGTTCTTC.

This clone was seen only a few times. The J gene is TRBJ2-1, the V gene TRBV18; 16 nucleotides line up with TRBD2. The CDR3 sequence is 15 residues long. With V trimmed by 8 bases and J by 4 bases, 2 bases remained unmatched. Germline V CDR1 and CDR2: KGHSH, LQKENI. The CDR3 DNA reads as TGTGCCAGCGGGGGACTAGCGGGAGGGTACAATGAGCAGTTCTTC. The encoded protein is CASGGLAGGYNEQFF.

This clone has just a few counts. The rearrangement joins TRBV4-3 to TRBJ1-6; TRBD1 matches 7 bases. Germline CDR1 reads LGHNA; CDR2 reads YSLEER. CDR3 size: 14 residues. Trimming cost V 3 bases and J 10 bases; bases outside gene matches: 6. The CDR3 nucleotides read TGCGCCAGCAGCCAGACAGGGTCAGGGTCACCCCTCCACTTT. Translation: CASSQTGSGSPLHF.

V is TRBV15 and J is TRBJ2-1; TRBD2 matches 11 bases. Germline V gives CDR1 LNHNV, CDR2 YYDKDF (reference sequence). V shed 0 bases, J shed 0 bases, and the junction held 4 bases outside the gene matches. The CDR3 is 18 residues long. The CDR3: CATSRDVTSGTSYNEQFF. The CDR3 DNA reads TGTGCCACCAGCAGAGATGTGACTAGCGGGACCTCCTACAATGAGCAGTTCTTC.

This sequence joins TRBV15 and TRBJ1-2; D may be TRBD1 (6 bases). V lost 4 bases to trimming and J lost 7 bases, with 19 bases between them. Germline V gives CDR1 LNHNV, CDR2 YYDKDF (reference sequence). The CDR3 totals 15 residues. CDR3 amino acids: CATSNRTPTRGGYTF. In nucleotides, the CDR3 is TGTGCCACCAGCAACAGGACCCCCACCAGGGGTGGCTACACCTTC.

This chain joins TRBV7-3 and TRBJ2-1, with D maybe TRBD2 (6 bases). V shed 2 bases and J shed 5 bases, with 16 bases lying between them. CDR1 and CDR2 from the germline V gene are SGHTA and FQGTGA. The CDR3 is made up of 16 amino acids. The CDR3 nucleotides read TGTGCCAGCAGCTTACAACCGAGAGGAGGGAACAATGAGCAGTTCTTC. This encodes CASSLQPRGGNNEQFF.

The rearrangement uses TRBV7-9 and TRBJ1-1, with TRBD1 as a possible D gene (6 bases). The germline V gene has CDR1 SEHNR and CDR2 FQNEAQ (reference sequence). The V end lost 8 bases, the J end lost 0 bases, and 10 bases lay between the germline ends. The CDR3 runs 13 residues. CDR3: CASHSGVNTEAFF. CDR3 in DNA: TGTGCCAGCCATTCAGGGGTGAACACTGAAGCTTTCTTT.

The gene calls are TRBV2 and TRBJ2-7; TRBD1 is a possible D gene (8 bases). The CDR3 spans 15 residues. V was trimmed by 8 bases and J by 0 bases, leaving 17 bases between them. The V gene's germline CDR1 is SNHLY and CDR2 FYNNEI. For the CDR3, the DNA is TGTGCCAGCCGGGGGGCAGGGGGCTCCTCCTACGAGCAGTACTTC. Its translation is CASRGAGGSSYEQYF.

The chain couples TRBV13 to TRBJ2-5; the D gene is possibly TRBD2 (6 bases). This CDR3 is built from 15 residues. Germline CDR1 and CDR2: PRHDT and FYEKMQ (reference sequence). Trimming took off 8 bases at V and 5 bases at J, with 21 bases between the two ends. The CDR3 region has the DNA TGTGCCAGCGGACATCCGATCGGGACTCTGGAGACCCAGTACTTC. It encodes CASGHPIGTLETQYF.

The chain employs TRBV19 and TRBJ1-2, with D maybe TRBD1 (6 bases). This CDR3 region has 19 residues. V lost 1 base and J lost 4, with 25 bases in between. Germline CDR1 LNHDA, CDR2 SQIVND (reference sequence). CDR3 amino acids: CASSIALPRGSGPVYGYTF. The CDR3 DNA reads as TGTGCCAGTAGTATAGCCCTCCCCAGGGGCTCTGGGCCTGTCTATGGCTACACCTTC.

This chain joins TRBV30 and TRBJ2-3; D unclear. There are 13 residues in the CDR3. Germline values: CDR1 GTSNPN, CDR2 SVGIG (reference sequence). In nucleotides, the CDR3 is TGTGCTGGCACCCGAGACTCCACAGATACGCAGTATTTT. The encoded protein is CAGTRDSTDTQYF.

This chain connects TRBV7-2 to TRBJ1-3; D unclear. The CDR3 is 17 amino acids. Germline V gene lookup returns CDR1 SGHTA and CDR2 FQGNSA. V was cut by 6 bases and J by 2 bases, with 20 bases left in between. The CDR3 here is CASSSIGSAGTGNTIYF. The CDR3, as DNA: TGTGCCAGCAGTAGTATCGGGAGCGCCGGCACTGGAAACACCATATATTTT.

The CDR3 nucleotides read TGTGCCAGCAGCCCCCGACAGGGATCTGGAAACACCATATATTTT. Amino acid sequence: CASSPRQGSGNTIYF. The chain couples TRBV9 to TRBJ1-3; TRBD1 matches 7 bases. J gave up 1 base and V 4 bases, and 5 bases lay outside the gene matches. This CDR3 is 15 amino acids long. CDR1 is SGDLS and CDR2 is YYNGEE in the germline V gene.

V usage is TRBV5-1 and J usage is TRBJ1-3; 8 bases fit TRBD1. Germline CDR1 and CDR2: SGHRS and YFSETQ. The CDR3 covers 15 residues. After removal of 1 base from V and 2 bases from J, the junction contained 2 bases not matched to a gene. The CDR3 nucleotides are TGCGCCAGCAGCTTGTCACAGGGGGCTGGAAACACCATATATTTT. Translated, it gives CASSLSQGAGNTIYF.

This sequence joins TRBV7-3 and TRBJ2-1; 8 positions agree with TRBD2. There are 20 residues in the CDR3. V shed 4 bases and J 3 bases; nucleotides not matched to a gene: 20. Germline V gives CDR1 SGHTA, CDR2 FQGTGA. CDR3 region: CASSSISPQGPAGVYNEQFF. The DNA of the CDR3 is TGTGCCAGCAGCTCCATATCCCCACAGGGTCCAGCGGGAGTCTACAATGAGCAGTTCTTC.

This clone was observed a handful of times. V is TRBV13 and J is TRBJ2-7; D may be TRBD1 (6 bases). Germline V CDR1 and CDR2: PRHDT, FYEKMQ (reference sequence). Trimming took off 2 bases at V and 1 base at J, with 6 bases between the two ends. This CDR3 region has 13 residues. The CDR3 region has the DNA TGTGCCAGCAGCTTACAGGGGTCCTACGAGCAGTACTTC. Amino acids: CASSLQGSYEQYF.

The chain carries TRBV7-8 and TRBJ2-1; tentative D call: TRBD2 (5 bases). Trimming cost V 8 bases and J 0 bases, with 17 bases left between them. CDR1 and CDR2 (germline): SGHVS, FQNEAQ. The CDR3 sequence is 16 residues long. DNA of the CDR3: TGTGCCAGCTACACCGAGGGTGTCAGCTCCTACAATGAGCAGTTCTTC. The encoded protein is CASYTEGVSSYNEQFF.

Concerning this clone: Other DNA sequences in the same sample also yield this CDR3. V is TRBV9 and J is TRBJ2-1, with TRBD1 matching 9 bases. The CDR3 covers 15 residues. Per germline, CDR1 SGDLS and CDR2 YYNGEE. Losses at the gene ends were 0 bases for V and 6 bases for J; bases not matched to a gene: 4. The CDR3 spells CASSVEGQGVNEQFF. The DNA of the CDR3 is TGTGCCAGCAGCGTAGAGGGACAGGGAGTCAATGAGCAGTTCTTC.

The chain employs TRBV5-1 and TRBJ2-3, with TRBD2 identical over 7 bases. CDR1 SGHRS and CDR2 YFSETQ come from the germline V gene. V shed 4 bases, J shed 3 bases, and the junction held 2 bases outside the gene matches. CDR3 length equals 13 residues. This CDR3 is CASSLGGTDTQYF. In DNA form, the CDR3 reads TGCGCCAGCAGCCTCGGGGGGACAGATACGCAGTATTTT.